Detailed here is one T cell receptor (beta chain). The source of the sample is a study of blood T cell repertoires in COVID-19. Study-level information: The United States, Italy and Spain were the sources of the acute and convalescent COVID-19 samples.

Study processing details: Amplification of reference gene primers provided the estimated nucleated cell counts. Sequencing was performed with immunoSEQ multiplex PCR; in TCRdb, only in-frame clones are kept and a portion is missing. That table is the source of V, J and clone size, and D and trimming were worked out from the DNA. The table includes 300,000 to 350,000 clones, roughly 90% detected once. Between the trimmed V and J ends, which lost 0 bases and 3 bases, there was a span of 12 bases. The length of the CDR3 is 16 residues. Germline lookup yields CDR1 SGHRS and CDR2 YFSETQ. Seattle enrolled patients during active infection and tracked them longitudinally.

The chain joins TRBV5-1 to TRBJ1-4; D is possibly TRBD1 (5 bases). The material sequenced was peripheral blood. The TCR sequence derives from a woman in her sixties or seventies with COVID-19, enrolled during active disease. The CDR3 is CASSLEGGASNEKLFF. Written as DNA, the CDR3 is TGCGCCAGCAGCTTGGAAGGCGGGGCGTCTAATGAAAAACTGTTTTTT.